This T cell receptor beta chain was obtained from a study of CD8 T cells in ankylosing spondylitis. Between the trimmed V and J ends, which lost 5 bases and 8 bases, there was a span of 10 bases. Germline V lookup: CDR1 MDHEN, CDR2 SYDVKM. This CDR3 spans 12 amino acids. Using quantitative 5'-RACE with molecular barcodes, the authors made TCR beta libraries. TCRdb independently ran MiXCR on the 5' RACE reads; one entry per CDR3 protein. Among approximately 150,000 distinct CDR3 sequences listed, 44% were seen once. Study-wide points: The authors found the disease-linked clones to be CD8+ and relatively rare in peripheral blood. Certain motif variants had earlier been reported in reactive arthritis synovial fluid and blood. Researchers reportedly found disease-linked clones significantly enriched in matched ankylosing spondylitis synovial fluid.

Concerning this clonotype: No antigen is known for it.

Sequencing input: synovial fluid, either unsorted or a sorted T cell fraction (not recorded which). This TCR was sampled from a male donor with ankylosing spondylitis. The gene calls are TRBV28 and TRBJ2-1, with a possible D match to TRBD2 (5 bases). The CDR3 sequence: CASSDYWDEQFF. In nucleotides, the CDR3 is TGTGCCAGCAGTGACTACTGGGATGAGCAGTTCTTC.